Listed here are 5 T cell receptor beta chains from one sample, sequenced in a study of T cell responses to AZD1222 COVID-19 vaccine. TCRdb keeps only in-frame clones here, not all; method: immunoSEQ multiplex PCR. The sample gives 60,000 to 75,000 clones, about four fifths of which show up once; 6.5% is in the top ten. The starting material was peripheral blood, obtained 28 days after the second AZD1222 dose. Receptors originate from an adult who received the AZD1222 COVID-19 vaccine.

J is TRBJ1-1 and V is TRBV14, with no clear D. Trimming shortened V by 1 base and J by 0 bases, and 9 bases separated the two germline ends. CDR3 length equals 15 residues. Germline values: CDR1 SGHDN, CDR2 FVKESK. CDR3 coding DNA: TGTGCCAGCAGCCAAGCCCCCCAGCTGAACACTGAAGCTTTCTTT. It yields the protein CASSQAPQLNTEAFF. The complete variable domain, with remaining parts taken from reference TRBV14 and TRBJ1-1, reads EAGVTQFPSHSVIEKGQTVTLRCDPISGHDNLYWYRRVMGKEIKFLLHFVKESKQDESGMPNNRFLAERTGGTYSTLKVQPAELEDSGVYFCASSQAPQLNTEAFFGQGTRLTVV.

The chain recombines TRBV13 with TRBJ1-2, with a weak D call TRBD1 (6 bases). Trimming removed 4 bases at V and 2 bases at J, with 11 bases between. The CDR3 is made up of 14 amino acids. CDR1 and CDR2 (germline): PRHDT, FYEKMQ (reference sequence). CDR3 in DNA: TGTGCCAGCAGCTCGGACAGTGAAAACTATGGCTACACCTTC. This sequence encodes CASSSDSENYGYTF.

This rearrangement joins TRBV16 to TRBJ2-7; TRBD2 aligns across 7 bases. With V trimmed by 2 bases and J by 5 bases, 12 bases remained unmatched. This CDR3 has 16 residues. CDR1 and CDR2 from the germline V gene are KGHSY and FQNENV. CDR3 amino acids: CASSQTDGEGWDEQYF. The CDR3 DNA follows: TGTGCCAGCAGCCAAACCGATGGGGAGGGTTGGGACGAGCAGTACTTC.

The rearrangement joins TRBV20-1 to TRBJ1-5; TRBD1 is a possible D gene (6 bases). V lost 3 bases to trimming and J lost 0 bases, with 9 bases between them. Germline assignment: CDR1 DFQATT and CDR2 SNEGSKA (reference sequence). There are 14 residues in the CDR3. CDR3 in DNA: TGCAGTGCTAGTAGGGGGTCTAGCAATCAGCCCCAGCATTTT. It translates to CSASRGSSNQPQHF.

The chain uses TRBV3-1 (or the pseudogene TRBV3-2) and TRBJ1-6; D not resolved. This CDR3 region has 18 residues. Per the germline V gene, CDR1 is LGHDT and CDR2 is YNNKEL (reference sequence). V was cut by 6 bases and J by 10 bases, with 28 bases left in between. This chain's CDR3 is CASSPREFPSSEGSPLHF. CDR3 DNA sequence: TGTGCCAGCAGTCCCCGAGAGTTTCCCTCCTCGGAAGGATCACCCCTCCACTTT.